This TCR beta chain was captured in a study of T cell repertoires in cytomegalovirus infection. Study-wide background: Public TCR beta signatures were indicative of both CMV infection and a matching HLA type. Study-wide points: Within the response measured ex vivo, HLA-C-restricted CMV-specific TCR beta clonotypes were dominant.

CDR1 and CDR2 (germline): SGHTA, FQGNSA. This CDR3 contains 15 residues. V shed 1 base and J shed 5 bases, with 11 bases lying between them. TCRdb called the reads again in MiXCR, with one record for every CDR3 protein. The table includes about 260,000 distinct CDR3 sequences, around 9% detected once. This clonotype was seen at least ten times. Antigen unknown. The rearrangement joins TRBV7-2 to TRBJ2-2; D tentatively fits TRBD1 or TRBD2 (5 bases each). Sequencing input: PBMCs. The clonotype comes from a human donor in good health (CMV status not recorded). Some clones in this sample may be carry-over from other donors' samples. The CDR3 DNA sequence: TGTGCCAGCAGCTTAGGGGGGAGTACAACCGGGGAGCTGTTTTTT. This encodes CASSLGGSTTGELFF.